This entry lists 10 T cell receptor beta chains sequenced from one sample in a study of T cells expressing NK-cell markers. From the 5' RACE reads, TCRdb lists one entry per CDR3 protein and no DNA. In total, the table holds around 110,000 distinct CDR3 sequences. The sample comprised blood T cells: a sorted CD56 or NKG2C T cell subset, CD4+ or CD8+ T cells, or bulk PBMC T cells (not recorded which). The receptors originated from a woman aged 18-70 years in good health.

This chain links TRBV7-2 with TRBJ1-1; the TCRdb call, TRBD1, lacks DNA for checking. The CDR3 runs to 15 residues. Looked up from germline, CDR1 is SGHTA and CDR2 is FQGNSA. This CDR3 reads CASSPGMGWNTEAFF.

V and J are TRBV21-1 and TRBJ2-2; the D call of TRBD1 rests on TCRdb alone, since no DNA is present to check it. TRBV21-1 is flagged as a pseudogene. This CDR3 is built from 14 residues. CDR3 sequence reads: CASYGTPDTGELFF.

The chain couples TRBV7-2 to TRBJ2-1; TCRdb indicates TRBD1, and absent DNA this call remains unverified. This CDR3 spans 15 amino acids. Germline CDR1 and CDR2: SGHTA and FQGNSA. Here the CDR3 reads CASSLGGAWYNEQFF.

The V call is TRBV11-2, the J call TRBJ2-5; TCRdb designates TRBD2, a call that cannot be tested without DNA. Germline V gene lookup returns CDR1 SGHAT and CDR2 FQNNGV. The CDR3 sequence is 14 residues long. CDR3 sequence: CASSHAGGPETQYF.

The V and J genes are TRBV12-3 or TRBV12-4 and TRBJ2-3; lacking DNA, the TRBD1 call made by TCRdb goes unchecked. The CDR3 is made up of 18 amino acids. This chain's CDR3 is CASSLGPHDRTSTDTQYF.

The chain recombines TRBV2 with TRBJ1-1. Germline V gene data show CDR1 as SNHLY and CDR2 as FYNNEI. The CDR3 consists of 14 residues. This chain's CDR3 is CASSDEDRNTEAFF.

V gene TRBV7-8 combines with J gene TRBJ2-3; the D gene TCRdb calls, TRBD2, cannot be checked with no DNA. From germline, CDR1 is SGHVS and CDR2 FQNEAQ. The CDR3 length is 15 residues. CDR3: CASSGRASAGDTQYF.

V is TRBV7-9 and J is TRBJ2-5. From germline, CDR1 is SEHNR and CDR2 FQNEAQ (reference sequence). The CDR3 contains 15 residues. CDR3 sequence reads: CASSLVLATQETQYF.

This chain connects TRBV12-3 or TRBV12-4 to TRBJ2-2; TCRdb selects TRBD1, and the lack of DNA leaves this call unchecked. The CDR3 consists of 12 residues. This CDR3 reads CAGAVNTGELFF.

The rearrangement uses TRBV10-1 and TRBJ2-2; checking the TCRdb D call of TRBD1 is not possible without DNA. The V gene's germline CDR1 is WNHNN and CDR2 SYGVQD (reference sequence). The CDR3 runs 14 residues. This CDR3 is CASSVDRVAGELFF.